This T cell receptor (beta chain) was sequenced during a study of beta chain features in type 1 diabetes. The investigators reverse transcribed all of the isolated RNA, so they sequenced expressed TCRB transcripts. Profiling relied on immunoSEQ multiplex PCR, and the TCRdb table lists in-frame clones only, not all of them. The sample carries some 250,000 clones, 25% to 35% recorded once. This clone has more than one count but fewer than ten. V was trimmed by 7 bases and J by 6 bases, leaving 22 bases between them. The V gene's germline CDR1 is SQVTM and CDR2 ANQGSEA. The CDR3 totals 14 residues. The V and J genes are TRBV29-1 and TRBJ2-7; possibly TRBD2 for D (5 bases). Sequencing used central memory CD4+ T cells from blood. This TCR was recovered from a man aged 25-45 years in good health. The DNA for the CDR3 is TGCAGCGCGCTAGACTACCCAAACGAGGTCGAGCAGTACTTC. Its translation: CSALDYPNEVEQYF.